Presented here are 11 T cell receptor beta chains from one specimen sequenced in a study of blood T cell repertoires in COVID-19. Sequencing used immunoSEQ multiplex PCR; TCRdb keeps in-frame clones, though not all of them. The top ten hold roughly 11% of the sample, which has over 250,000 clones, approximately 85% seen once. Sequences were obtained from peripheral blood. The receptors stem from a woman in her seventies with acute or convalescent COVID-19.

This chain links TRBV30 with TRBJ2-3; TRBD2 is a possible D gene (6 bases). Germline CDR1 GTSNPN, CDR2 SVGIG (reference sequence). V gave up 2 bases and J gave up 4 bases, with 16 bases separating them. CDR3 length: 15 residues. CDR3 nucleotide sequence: TGTGCCTGGAGTTTTGGACGGGGGTGGTCAGATACGCAGTATTTT. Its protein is CAWSFGRGWSDTQYF.

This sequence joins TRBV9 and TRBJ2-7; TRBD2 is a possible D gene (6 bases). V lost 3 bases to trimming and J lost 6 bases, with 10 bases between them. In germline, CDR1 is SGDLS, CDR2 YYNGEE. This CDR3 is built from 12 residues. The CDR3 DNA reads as TGTGCCAGCAGCGGCCCCGGGGGCGAGCAGTACTTC. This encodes CASSGPGGEQYF.

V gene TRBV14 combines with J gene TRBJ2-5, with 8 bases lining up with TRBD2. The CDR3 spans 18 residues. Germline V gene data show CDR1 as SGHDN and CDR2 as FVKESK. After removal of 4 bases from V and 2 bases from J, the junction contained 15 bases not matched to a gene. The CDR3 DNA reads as TGTGCCAGCAGCCCAAGAAAATCTCTAGCGGGTTCTCAAGAGACCCAGTACTTC. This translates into CASSPRKSLAGSQETQYF.

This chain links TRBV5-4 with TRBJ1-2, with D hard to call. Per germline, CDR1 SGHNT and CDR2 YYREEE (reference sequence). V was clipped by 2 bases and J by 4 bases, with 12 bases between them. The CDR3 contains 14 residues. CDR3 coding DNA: TGTGCCAGCAGCTTTGCGGCGGGAATCTATGGCTACACCTTC. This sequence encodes CASSFAAGIYGYTF.

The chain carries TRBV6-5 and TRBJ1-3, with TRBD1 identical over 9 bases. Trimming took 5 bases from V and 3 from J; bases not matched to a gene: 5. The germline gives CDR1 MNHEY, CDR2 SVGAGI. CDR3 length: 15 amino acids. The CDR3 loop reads CASSLRTGVGNTIYF. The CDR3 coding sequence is TGTGCCAGCAGTCTCCGGACAGGGGTTGGAAACACCATATATTTT.

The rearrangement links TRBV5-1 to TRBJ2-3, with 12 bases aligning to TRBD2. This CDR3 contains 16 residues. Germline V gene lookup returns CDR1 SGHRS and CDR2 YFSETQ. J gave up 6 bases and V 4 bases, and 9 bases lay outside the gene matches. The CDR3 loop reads CASSPLAGGPADTQYF. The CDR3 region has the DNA TGCGCCAGCAGCCCTCTAGCGGGGGGGCCAGCCGATACGCAGTATTTT.

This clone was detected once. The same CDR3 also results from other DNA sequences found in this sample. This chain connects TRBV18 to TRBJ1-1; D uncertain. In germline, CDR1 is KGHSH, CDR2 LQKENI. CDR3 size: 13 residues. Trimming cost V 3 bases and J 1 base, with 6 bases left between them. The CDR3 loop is CASSPPGNTEAFF. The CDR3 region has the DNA TGTGCCAGCTCACCGCCGGGGAACACTGAAGCTTTCTTT.

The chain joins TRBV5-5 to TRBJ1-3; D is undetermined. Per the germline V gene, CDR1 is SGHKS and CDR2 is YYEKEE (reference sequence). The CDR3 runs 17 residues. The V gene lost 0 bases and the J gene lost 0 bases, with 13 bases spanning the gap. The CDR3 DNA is TGTGCCAGCAGCTTGGCGCCGGAGGGCCGCTCTGGAAACACCATATATTTT. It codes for CASSLAPEGRSGNTIYF.

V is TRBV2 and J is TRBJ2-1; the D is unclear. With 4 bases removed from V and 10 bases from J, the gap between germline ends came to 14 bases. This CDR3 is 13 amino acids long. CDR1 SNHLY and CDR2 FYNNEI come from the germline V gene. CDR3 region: CASSGSTTPEQFF. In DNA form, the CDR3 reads TGTGCCAGCAGTGGTTCCACTACACCCGAGCAGTTCTTC.

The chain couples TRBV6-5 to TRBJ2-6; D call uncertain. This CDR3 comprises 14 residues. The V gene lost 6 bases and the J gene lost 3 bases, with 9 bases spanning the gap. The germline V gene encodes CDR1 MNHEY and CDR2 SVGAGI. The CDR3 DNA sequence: TGTGCCAGCAGCCCGAGGAGTGGGGCCAACGTCCTGACTTTC. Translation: CASSPRSGANVLTF.

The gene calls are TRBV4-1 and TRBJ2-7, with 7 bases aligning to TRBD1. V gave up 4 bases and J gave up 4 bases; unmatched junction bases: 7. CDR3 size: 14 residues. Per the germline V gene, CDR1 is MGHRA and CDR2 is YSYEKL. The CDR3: CASSLAGTAYEQYF. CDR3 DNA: TGCGCCAGCAGCCTCGCCGGGACAGCTTACGAGCAGTACTTC.